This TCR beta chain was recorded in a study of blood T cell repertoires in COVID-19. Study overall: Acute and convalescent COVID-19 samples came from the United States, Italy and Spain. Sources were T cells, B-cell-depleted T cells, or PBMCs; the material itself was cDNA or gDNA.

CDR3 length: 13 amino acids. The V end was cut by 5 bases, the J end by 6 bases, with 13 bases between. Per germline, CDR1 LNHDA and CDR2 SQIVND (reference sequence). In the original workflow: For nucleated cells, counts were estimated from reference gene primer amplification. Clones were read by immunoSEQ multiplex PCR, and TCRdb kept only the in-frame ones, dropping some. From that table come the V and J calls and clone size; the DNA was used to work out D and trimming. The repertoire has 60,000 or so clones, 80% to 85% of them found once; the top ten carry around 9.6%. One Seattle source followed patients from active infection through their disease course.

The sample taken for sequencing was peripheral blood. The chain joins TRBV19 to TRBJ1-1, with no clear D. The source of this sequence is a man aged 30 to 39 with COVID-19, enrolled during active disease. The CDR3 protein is CASSLTVTAEAFF. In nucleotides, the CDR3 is TGTGCCAGTAGTCTCACAGTCACCGCTGAAGCTTTCTTT.